The entry below gives a single T cell receptor (beta chain) sequence along with its context. As yet, its antigen is unknown. These data belong to a study of metastatic and nonmetastatic thyroid tumors. Study background: Both malignant and benign thyroid patients supplied peripheral blood and tumor or nodule tissue samples, across which the repertoires of these patients were then compared.

Prior to thyroid surgery, none of the patients had received any treatment. Findings and limits, study-wide: It was reported that TCR beta diversity was significantly higher in malignant thyroid tumors than benign nodules, in blood and tumor.

TCRdb re-called the PCR reads through MiXCR. The sample lists 84,000 or so clones, roughly 8.6% occurring once. The CDR3 totals 15 residues. Trimming took 0 bases from V and 9 from J, leaving 15 bases between them. The TCR sequence derives from a female donor with papillary thyroid cancer or a benign thyroid nodule (not recorded which). Some clones in this sample may be carry-over from other donors' samples. The rearrangement uses TRBV12-3 or TRBV12-4 and TRBJ2-4; D is ambiguous. Material: blood. The CDR3 nucleotides read TGTGCCAGCAGTTTAGCGCTTAAGGGCAAGGGCATTCAGTACTTC. Amino acids: CASSLALKGKGIQYF.